This TCR beta chain emerged from a study of OX40 agonist ivuxolimab in advanced cancers. Germline V gene data show CDR1 as MDHEN and CDR2 as SYDVKM. V lost 3 bases and J lost 3, with 8 bases in between. The CDR3 runs 13 residues. Profiled with immunoSEQ multiplex PCR; TCRdb holds only in-frame clones, not every one. The sample contains approximately 80,000 clones, around 86% of which appear only once. The rearrangement links TRBV28 to TRBJ1-1; D is undetermined. The source was CD4+ or CD8+ T cells sorted from blood, collected in a trial of the OX40 agonist ivuxolimab. This clonotype originated in an adult with an advanced solid tumor such as melanoma, head and neck, liver or kidney cancer. The CDR3 DNA reads as TGTGCCAGCAGTTTCTGGACGGACACTGAAGCTTTCTTT. Protein sequence: CASSFWTDTEAFF.